This passage covers 2 T cell receptor beta chains from one sample sequenced in a study of cytomegalovirus exposure and HLA in healthy donors. It was with 60 Vbeta and 13 Jbeta primers that the PCR ran. Profiling relied on immunoSEQ multiplex PCR, and the TCRdb table lists in-frame clones only, not all of them. The listing records 140,000 to 150,000 clones. Specimen: PBMCs. The origin of the receptors is a male donor in good health and CMV-seronegative.

The chain has TRBV11-2 and TRBJ1-5, with D tentatively TRBD1 (6 bases). The germline CDR1 and CDR2 sequences are SGHAT and FQNNGV. The CDR3 runs 14 residues. Trimming cost V 1 base and J 5 bases, with 9 bases left between them. The CDR3 nucleotides are TGTGCCAGCAGCTTAGGCAGGGGTGATCAGCCCCAGCATTTT. It translates to CASSLGRGDQPQHF.

The chain recombines TRBV6-1 with TRBJ2-7; 9 nucleotides agree with TRBD2. Germline lookup yields CDR1 MNHNS and CDR2 SASEGT. CDR3 size: 15 residues. V dropped 6 bases and J dropped 4; count of bases not matched to a gene: 10. This CDR3 reads CASSPIAGEVYEQYF. Written as DNA, the CDR3 is TGTGCCAGCAGCCCAATAGCGGGAGAGGTATACGAGCAGTACTTC.